The following is a T cell receptor (beta chain) sequence with its context. Its antigen is unidentified. The CDR3 covers 14 residues. The V gene lost 2 bases and the J gene lost 8 bases, with 12 bases spanning the gap. Germline CDR1 MNHEY, CDR2 SMNVEV (reference sequence). This entry belongs to a study of T-cell memory formation after mild COVID-19. TCRdb independently ran MiXCR on the 5' RACE reads; one entry per CDR3 protein. The data contain around 250,000 distinct CDR3 sequences, roughly 17% of them singletons. Findings and caveats of the study: From day 15 to 85, contracting clones were balanced between CD4 and CD8, whereas later expanders leaned toward CD4+.

The rearrangement joins TRBV27 to TRBJ1-4, with D tentatively TRBD1 (6 bases). The TCR was taken from a young man who had mild COVID-19 (a few samples of this study predate the infection). Cell type and time point are not known. Sequencing input: PBMCs or a T cell subset sorted from them (not recorded which). The CDR3 loop reads CASSLTGRREKLFF. CDR3 nucleotides: TGTGCCAGCAGTTTAACAGGGCGACGGGAAAAACTGTTTTTT.